This passage covers 21 T cell receptor beta chains from one sample sequenced in a study of blood T cell repertoires in COVID-19. Profiled with immunoSEQ multiplex PCR; TCRdb holds only in-frame clones, not every one. The sample carries more than 200,000 clones, approximately 86% recorded once. The sequencing sample was made of peripheral blood. These TCRs come from a man in his thirties or forties with active or convalescent COVID-19.

V and J are TRBV27 and TRBJ2-7; a weak D match, TRBD2 (6 bases). The CDR3 runs 15 residues. V gave up 8 bases and J gave up 0 bases, with 17 bases separating them. Germline CDR1 is MNHEY and CDR2 is SMNVEV (reference sequence). The CDR3 nucleotides read TGTGCCAGCGCACCCGTCGGGGGACCCTCCTACGAGCAGTACTTC. This encodes CASAPVGGPSYEQYF.

The chain uses TRBV2 and TRBJ1-2; a possible D gene is TRBD1 (5 bases). The CDR3 contains 12 residues. The V and J ends lost 8 bases and 0 bases respectively, with 7 bases between them. In germline, CDR1 is SNHLY, CDR2 FYNNEI. CDR3 DNA: TGTGCCAGCGGACACCCTAACTATGGCTACACCTTC. It translates to CASGHPNYGYTF.

V usage is TRBV7-9 and J usage is TRBJ2-5, with 7 bases fitting TRBD1. The germline gives CDR1 SEHNR, CDR2 FQNEAQ (reference sequence). V dropped 5 bases and J dropped 4; count of bases not matched to a gene: 10. This CDR3 has 15 residues. The CDR3 DNA reads as TGTGCCAGCAGCATGAGACAGGGTGCCCCAGAGACCCAGTACTTC. This encodes CASSMRQGAPETQYF.

This clone showed up just a few times. This rearrangement joins TRBV5-6 to TRBJ1-1; 9 bases fit TRBD1. With 2 bases clipped from V and 3 bases from J, the junction kept 5 bases outside the gene matches. The CDR3 consists of 15 residues. The germline gives CDR1 SGHDT, CDR2 YYEEEE. The CDR3 nucleotides read TGTGCCAGCAGCTTCTCGGACAGGGGTGACACTGAAGCTTTCTTT. Protein sequence: CASSFSDRGDTEAFF.

The chain employs TRBV29-1 and TRBJ1-1; 8 nucleotides agree with TRBD1. Germline values: CDR1 SQVTM, CDR2 ANQGSEA. V gave up 3 bases and J gave up 5 bases; unmatched junction bases: 5. The CDR3 is made up of 13 amino acids. CDR3 residues: CSVERQGATEAFF. CDR3 nucleotides: TGCAGCGTTGAGAGGCAGGGGGCTACTGAAGCTTTCTTT.

The V gene is TRBV11-2, the J gene TRBJ1-1, with 9 bases fitting TRBD1. Germline lookup yields CDR1 SGHAT and CDR2 FQNNGV. V was pared by 3 bases and J by 8 bases, with 10 bases of the junction left unmatched. CDR3 length equals 15 residues. The CDR3 here is CASSFGDRVGSEAFF. Here the CDR3 DNA reads TGTGCCAGCAGCTTTGGGGACAGGGTAGGATCCGAAGCTTTCTTT.

The J gene is TRBJ1-1, the V gene TRBV19; TRBD1 is a possible D gene (6 bases). CDR3 length: 13 residues. V lost 6 bases to trimming and J lost 4 bases, with 12 bases between them. Germline V gene data show CDR1 as LNHDA and CDR2 as SQIVND (reference sequence). This CDR3 reads CASSPGGPTEAFF. As DNA, the CDR3 is TGTGCCAGTAGCCCCGGGGGGCCCACTGAAGCTTTCTTT.

The chain employs TRBV3-1 (or the pseudogene TRBV3-2) and TRBJ2-7; 9 nucleotides align to TRBD1. With 1 base clipped from V and 5 bases from J, the junction kept 6 bases outside the gene matches. CDR1 and CDR2 from the germline V gene are LGHDT and YNNKEL (reference sequence). This CDR3 region has 15 residues. CDR3 in amino acids: CASSQGGTGFHEQYF. CDR3 DNA sequence: TGTGCCAGCAGCCAAGGTGGGACAGGGTTCCACGAGCAGTACTTC.

The chain uses TRBV7-2 and TRBJ1-1; weak D call: TRBD1 (5 bases). CDR1 and CDR2 from the germline V gene are SGHTA and FQGNSA. This CDR3 has 13 amino acids. Trimming took 4 bases from V and 3 from J, leaving 9 bases between them. CDR3 DNA: TGTGCCAGCAGCTCCACAGGTTACACTGAAGCTTTCTTT. This encodes CASSSTGYTEAFF.

The chain uses TRBV4-2 and TRBJ2-1; 8 bases agree with TRBD2. CDR3 length: 15 residues. The germline V gene has CDR1 LGHNA and CDR2 YNFKEQ. Trimming cost V 7 bases and J 9 bases; bases outside gene matches: 14. CDR3 coding DNA: TGTGCCAGCACCCTCCGGGCGGGGGGTGACAGTGAGCAGTTCTTC. Amino acid sequence: CASTLRAGGDSEQFF.

V usage is TRBV7-9 and J usage is TRBJ1-2; weak D call: TRBD1 (6 bases). This CDR3 is 15 amino acids long. The V gene's germline CDR1 is SEHNR and CDR2 FQNEAQ (reference sequence). V was shortened by 1 base and J by 0 bases, with 9 bases between the two germline ends. The CDR3 nucleotides are TGTGCCAGCAGCTTAGGGACAGAAACTAACTATGGCTACACCTTC. Translating it yields CASSLGTETNYGYTF. The full variable domain, rest sourced from reference TRBV7-9 and TRBJ1-2, is DTGVSQNPRHKITKRGQNVTFRCDPISEHNRLYWYRQTLGQGPEFLTYFQNEAQLEKSRLLSDRFSAERPKGSFSTLEIQRTEQGDSAMYLCASSLGTETNYGYTFGSGTRLTVV.

The chain recombines TRBV5-6 with TRBJ2-2; possibly TRBD1 for D (6 bases). Germline V gene lookup returns CDR1 SGHDT and CDR2 YYEEEE. V lost 1 base and J lost 6, with 16 bases in between. The CDR3 extends over 16 amino acids. The CDR3 DNA is TGTGCCAGCAGCTTGAGCCAACAGGGACGATCCGGGGAGCTGTTTTTT. The encoded protein is CASSLSQQGRSGELFF.

The V gene is TRBV11-2, the J gene TRBJ1-1; TRBD1 agrees at 9 bases. V was clipped by 5 bases and J by 4 bases; unmatched bases: 8. This CDR3 is built from 15 residues. The germline V gene encodes CDR1 SGHAT and CDR2 FQNNGV. CDR3 sequence: CASSPRTGGRTEAFF. The CDR3 nucleotides are TGTGCCAGCAGCCCAAGAACAGGGGGCCGCACTGAAGCTTTCTTT.

This clone was observed a handful of times. The rearrangement links TRBV3-1 (or the pseudogene TRBV3-2) to TRBJ2-2, with D possibly TRBD1 on 6 matching bases. Trimming pared 7 bases from V and 0 bases from J, leaving 6 bases between. Germline V lookup: CDR1 LGHDT, CDR2 YNNKEL (reference sequence). The CDR3 has 13 residues. Here the CDR3 reads CASNRANTGELFF. The CDR3 coding sequence is TGTGCCAGCAACAGGGCGAACACCGGGGAGCTGTTTTTT.

The V gene is TRBV11-2, the J gene TRBJ1-6; no definite D call. Germline assignment: CDR1 SGHAT and CDR2 FQNNGV. The CDR3 consists of 13 residues. The germline V and J ends were trimmed by 5 bases and 6 bases, with 8 bases remaining between them. CDR3 amino acids: CASSPVPNSPLHF. The CDR3 coding sequence is TGTGCCAGCAGCCCAGTACCTAATTCACCCCTCCACTTT. The whole variable domain, filled in from reference TRBV11-2 and TRBJ1-6, reads EAGVAQSPRYKIIEKRQSVAFWCNPISGHATLYWYQQILGQGPKLLIQFQNNGVVDDSQLPKDRFSAERLKGVDSTLKIQPAKLEDSAVYLCASSPVPNSPLHFGNGTRLTVT.

The gene calls are TRBV11-3 and TRBJ1-1, with D perhaps TRBD1 (5 bases). Germline lookup yields CDR1 SGHNT and CDR2 YENEEA. This CDR3 comprises 13 residues. The V and J ends lost 5 bases and 5 bases respectively, with 12 bases between them. In nucleotides, the CDR3 is TGTGCCAGCAGCGTCACGGGGGTGACTGAAGCTTTCTTT. Encoded protein: CASSVTGVTEAFF.

The CDR3 bases are TGTGCCAGCAGCCACCCGGACAGATCCTACGAGCAGTACTTC. The encoded protein is CASSHPDRSYEQYF. The genes are TRBV27 and TRBJ2-7; possible D gene TRBD1, 6 bases. This CDR3 is 14 amino acids long. The V and J ends lost 6 bases and 1 base respectively, with 13 bases between them. The germline CDR1 and CDR2 sequences are MNHEY and SMNVEV (reference sequence).

The chain joins TRBV9 to TRBJ1-2; D not resolved. V was shortened by 4 bases and J by 2 bases, with 12 bases between the two germline ends. This CDR3 has 14 amino acids. The germline V gene encodes CDR1 SGDLS and CDR2 YYNGEE. CDR3 nucleotides: TGTGCCAGCAGCACCTTGACGGAGAACTATGGCTACACCTTC. It is translated as CASSTLTENYGYTF.

This clone was seen only a few times. V is TRBV4-1 and J is TRBJ2-7, with 9 bases fitting TRBD2. This CDR3 has 17 residues. From germline, CDR1 is MGHRA and CDR2 YSYEKL. Trimming cost V 3 bases and J 3 bases; bases outside gene matches: 12. The CDR3 DNA reads TGCGCCAGCAGCCACGGGTATTGGCTAGCGGGACACTACGAGCAGTACTTC. Amino acids: CASSHGYWLAGHYEQYF.

This rearrangement joins TRBV6-2 or TRBV6-3 to TRBJ1-6; D remains unclear. V gave up 6 bases and J gave up 5 bases, with 17 bases separating them. Germline V gives CDR1 MNHEY, CDR2 SVGEGT. This CDR3 is built from 16 residues. In nucleotides, the CDR3 is TGTGCCAGCAGCTCGCGGAGGCTCAGTAATAATTCACCCCTCCACTTT. This encodes CASSSRRLSNNSPLHF.

The rearrangement joins TRBV7-9 to TRBJ2-5, with TRBD2 matching 11 bases. Germline loops: CDR1 SEHNR, CDR2 FQNEAQ (reference sequence). This CDR3 region has 15 residues. V lost 6 bases, J lost 4 bases, and 7 bases stayed unmatched. Written as DNA, the CDR3 is TGTGCCAGCAGACTAGCGGGGGCCGGGGGAGAGACCCAGTACTTC. Protein product: CASRLAGAGGETQYF.